Following are 28 T cell receptor beta chains from one sample sequenced in a study of OX40 agonist ivuxolimab in advanced cancers. Clones were read by immunoSEQ multiplex PCR, and TCRdb kept only the in-frame ones, dropping some. The table records over 30,000 clones, around 90% of them present only once. Source: CD4+ or CD8+ T cells sorted from blood, taken in a trial of the OX40 agonist ivuxolimab. The source is an adult with an advanced solid tumor such as melanoma, head and neck, liver or kidney cancer.

The genes are TRBV4-1 and TRBJ2-3, with unresolved D. The CDR3 is 17 residues long. Trimming took 1 base from V and 2 from J, leaving 16 bases between them. Germline assignment: CDR1 MGHRA and CDR2 YSYEKL. Written as DNA, the CDR3 is TGCGCCAGCAGCCAAGTTTCAAATCTGGTACCCACAGATACGCAGTATTTT. Translation: CASSQVSNLVPTDTQYF.

The chain combines TRBV5-6 with TRBJ2-5; D may match TRBD1 or TRBD2 (5 bases each). CDR1 and CDR2 from the germline V gene are SGHDT and YYEEEE. The CDR3 runs to 15 residues. Trimming left V 5 bases short and J 3 bases short, with 17 bases between. The CDR3 spells CASSPDTPGEETQYF. CDR3 in DNA: TGTGCCAGCAGTCCGGACACACCCGGGGAAGAGACCCAGTACTTC.

The chain combines TRBV28 with TRBJ1-4, with 9 bases identical to TRBD1. This CDR3 contains 14 residues. Germline CDR1 is MDHEN and CDR2 is SYDVKM. V dropped 6 bases and J dropped 6; count of bases not matched to a gene: 5. CDR3 coding DNA: TGTGCCAGCAGGGCAGGACAGGGGTATGAAAAACTGTTTTTT. This codes for CASRAGQGYEKLFF.

The chain recombines TRBV7-6 with TRBJ2-5, with TRBD2 matching over 10 bases. This CDR3 spans 17 amino acids. V dropped 6 bases and J dropped 2; count of bases not matched to a gene: 12. From germline, CDR1 is SGHVS and CDR2 FNYEAQ. CDR3 protein: CASSSTPSGGAQETQYF. Written as DNA, the CDR3 is TGTGCCAGCAGTTCAACCCCTAGCGGGGGAGCTCAAGAGACCCAGTACTTC.

The V and J genes are TRBV13 and TRBJ2-1; no clear D gene. The CDR3 has 15 amino acids. V lost 5 bases and J 0 bases, leaving 11 bases between the germline ends. Germline loops: CDR1 PRHDT, CDR2 FYEKMQ (reference sequence). CDR3 nucleotides: TGTGCCAGCAGCCCCCCCAGTAGCTCCTACAATGAGCAGTTCTTC. This sequence encodes CASSPPSSSYNEQFF.

V is TRBV27 and J is TRBJ2-7, with D uncertain. The germline V gene encodes CDR1 MNHEY and CDR2 SMNVEV (reference sequence). The V end lost 8 bases, the J end lost 0 bases, and 8 bases lay between the germline ends. There are 12 residues in the CDR3. The CDR3 protein is CASFTSSYEQYF. The CDR3 bases are TGTGCCAGCTTTACCAGCTCCTACGAGCAGTACTTC.

The J gene is TRBJ2-1, the V gene TRBV6-5; a weak D match, TRBD2 (6 bases). This CDR3 region has 16 residues. Germline V gene lookup returns CDR1 MNHEY and CDR2 SVGAGI. Trimming took off 2 bases at V and 0 bases at J, with 11 bases between the two ends. The DNA for the CDR3 is TGTGCCAGCAGTTACCGGGACTGGAGCTCCTACAATGAGCAGTTCTTC. As protein: CASSYRDWSSYNEQFF.

V and J are TRBV19 and TRBJ2-1; tentative D call: TRBD2 (5 bases). Trimming stripped 5 bases from V and 0 bases from J, with 5 bases between. The length of the CDR3 is 13 residues. Germline V CDR1 and CDR2: LNHDA, SQIVND (reference sequence). The CDR3 region is CASSGSSYNEQFF. CDR3 DNA: TGTGCCAGTAGTGGGAGCTCCTACAATGAGCAGTTCTTC.

This rearrangement joins TRBV14 to TRBJ2-1, with 7 bases lining up with TRBD2. With 4 bases clipped from V and 2 bases from J, the junction kept 5 bases outside the gene matches. Germline lookup yields CDR1 SGHDN and CDR2 FVKESK. The CDR3 loop spans 15 amino acids. For the CDR3, the DNA is TGTGCCAGCAGCCCAAGCGGGGCACCCTACAATGAGCAGTTCTTC. It yields the protein CASSPSGAPYNEQFF.

This clone came up once. In DNA, the CDR3 is TGTGCCAGCAGCTTGGGACAGGGTGTAAAGACCCAGTACTTC. Encoded protein: CASSLGQGVKTQYF. The chain joins TRBV5-6 to TRBJ2-5, with 7 bases that match TRBD1. The germline V gene encodes CDR1 SGHDT and CDR2 YYEEEE. With 0 bases clipped from V and 6 bases from J, the junction kept 5 bases outside the gene matches. The CDR3 spans 14 residues.

V and J are TRBV19 and TRBJ2-7; 9 bases align to TRBD1. The germline V gene encodes CDR1 LNHDA and CDR2 SQIVND (reference sequence). The ends lost 6 bases at V and 2 bases at J; junction bases unmatched: 5. This CDR3 spans 14 amino acids. DNA of the CDR3: TGTGCCAGTAGCACAACAGGGGGCGCCTACGAGCAGTACTTC. Its protein is CASSTTGGAYEQYF.

This sequence joins TRBV7-3 and TRBJ2-3; 10 bases line up with TRBD1. The CDR3 covers 16 residues. J gave up 6 bases and V 5 bases, and 11 bases lay outside the gene matches. Germline V gene lookup returns CDR1 SGHTA and CDR2 FQGTGA. The CDR3 sequence: CASSPLGQGFADTQYF. CDR3 sequence (DNA): TGTGCCAGCAGCCCGCTGGGACAGGGGTTTGCGGATACGCAGTATTTT.

The rearrangement joins TRBV5-4 to TRBJ1-6; 7 positions agree with TRBD1. Losses at the gene ends were 4 bases for V and 8 bases for J; bases not matched to a gene: 12. Germline values: CDR1 SGHNT, CDR2 YYREEE (reference sequence). The CDR3 is made up of 16 amino acids. The CDR3 loop reads CASSGGDQGVYSPLHF. The CDR3 region has the DNA TGTGCCAGCAGCGGCGGTGACCAGGGGGTCTATTCACCCCTCCACTTT.

CDR3 protein: CASTAQHGQGGGMTTEAFF. Here the CDR3 DNA reads TGTGCCAGCACCGCCCAACACGGACAGGGAGGTGGCATGACCACTGAAGCTTTCTTT. V and J are TRBV9 and TRBJ1-1; 8 bases agree with TRBD1. The junction had 23 bases not matched to a gene; V was cut back by 6 bases and J by 4 bases. Germline V lookup: CDR1 SGDLS, CDR2 YYNGEE. The CDR3 is 19 amino acids.

The chain carries TRBV5-8 and TRBJ2-7, with 8 positions matching TRBD1. CDR3 length equals 14 residues. The trim removed 5 bases at V and 2 bases at J, leaving 6 bases unmatched. Germline CDR1 reads SGHTS; CDR2 reads YDEGEE. The CDR3 sequence is CASRQDRAAYEQYF. CDR3 nucleotide sequence: TGTGCCAGCAGACAGGACAGGGCAGCCTACGAGCAGTACTTC.

V and J are TRBV4-2 and TRBJ2-1, with 9 bases lining up with TRBD1. Trimming cost V 2 bases and J 3 bases; bases outside gene matches: 8. CDR3 length equals 17 residues. Per germline, CDR1 LGHNA and CDR2 YNFKEQ. In DNA form, the CDR3 reads TGTGCCAGCAGCCAAACACCACAGGGGGCGATCTACAATGAGCAGTTCTTC. It is translated as CASSQTPQGAIYNEQFF.

This rearrangement joins TRBV19 to TRBJ1-2; 7 bases map to TRBD1. Per the germline V gene, CDR1 is LNHDA and CDR2 is SQIVND (reference sequence). The CDR3 extends over 14 amino acids. V was clipped by 3 bases and J by 7 bases; unmatched bases: 8. The CDR3 is CASSMGDTGAGYTF. CDR3 sequence (DNA): TGTGCCAGTAGTATGGGCGACACAGGGGCTGGCTACACCTTC.

The chain uses TRBV19 and TRBJ2-5; D not certain. Gene TRBJ2-7 matches the end of the DNA better, so the J call may be wrong. This CDR3 is 11 amino acids long. Germline values: CDR1 LNHDA, CDR2 SQIVND (reference sequence). CDR3 amino acids: CASSMGYEQYF. CDR3 sequence (DNA): TGTGCCAGTAGTATGGGATACGAGCAGTACTTC.

J is TRBJ2-7 and V is TRBV11-2; D unclear. V dropped 4 bases and J dropped 4 bases, with 5 bases sitting between them. The CDR3 loop spans 11 amino acids. The germline gives CDR1 SGHAT, CDR2 FQNNGV. The CDR3 loop reads CASSSNYEQYF. CDR3 nucleotides: TGTGCCAGCAGCTCGAATTACGAGCAGTACTTC.

About this clone: Other DNA variants within this sample encode the same CDR3. The chain uses TRBV29-1 and TRBJ2-7; 7 bases are shared with TRBD2. The CDR3 spans 17 residues. V lost 3 bases to trimming and J lost 0 bases; unmatched junction nucleotides: 14. The germline gives CDR1 SQVTM, CDR2 ANQGSEA. The CDR3 region is CSVELLESGLDSYEQYF. CDR3 DNA: TGCAGCGTTGAGTTGTTGGAATCAGGACTAGACTCCTACGAGCAGTACTTC.

The genes are TRBV29-1 and TRBJ2-2; maybe TRBD1 (5 bases). Trimming cost V 3 bases and J 1 base, with 12 bases left between them. The CDR3 is 15 amino acids. Germline V gives CDR1 SQVTM, CDR2 ANQGSEA. In DNA, the CDR3 is TGCAGCGTTGAGGCCGCAGACAGGAACACCGGGGAGCTGTTTTTT. Translated: CSVEAADRNTGELFF.

The genes are TRBV29-1 and TRBJ2-7; maybe TRBD1 (5 bases). V was pared by 5 bases and J by 5 bases, with 10 bases between. The CDR3 totals 11 residues. In germline, CDR1 is SQVTM, CDR2 ANQGSEA. Written as DNA, the CDR3 is TGCAGCGTTTCTGGGGCCCACGAGCAGTACTTC. Translation gives CSVSGAHEQYF.

The chain links TRBV9 to TRBJ1-4, with D maybe TRBD1 (6 bases). The germline V and J ends were trimmed by 4 bases and 7 bases, with 17 bases remaining between them. The V gene's germline CDR1 is SGDLS and CDR2 YYNGEE. The CDR3 contains 15 residues. CDR3 region: CASSRRGTEVEKLFF. CDR3 coding DNA: TGTGCCAGCAGCCGGAGGGGGACCGAGGTTGAAAAACTGTTTTTT.

The chain couples TRBV7-8 to TRBJ1-5; D possibly corresponds to TRBD1 (6 bases). Trimming cost V 5 bases and J 4 bases, with 12 bases left between them. Germline V lookup: CDR1 SGHVS, CDR2 FQNEAQ. This CDR3 is 14 amino acids long. The CDR3 DNA is TGTGCCAGCAGCCCACAGGGCAGTAATCAGCCCCAGCATTTT. Its translation is CASSPQGSNQPQHF.

This rearrangement joins TRBV5-8 to TRBJ2-7; 9 nucleotides align to TRBD1. The germline CDR1 and CDR2 sequences are SGHTS and YDEGEE. The V and J ends lost 1 base and 3 bases, in that order; junction bases with no gene match: 5. The CDR3 is 15 amino acids. This chain's CDR3 is CASSLRTGANYEQYF. The CDR3 DNA reads as TGTGCCAGCAGCTTGAGGACAGGGGCCAACTACGAGCAGTACTTC.

This clone was seen a single time. The rearrangement joins TRBV29-1 to TRBJ2-7; 10 bases are shared with TRBD2. The CDR3 contains 13 residues. Looked up from germline, CDR1 is SQVTM and CDR2 is ANQGSEA. V trimming: 4 bases; J trimming: 4 bases; junction bases outside the gene matches: 4. The CDR3 nucleotides are TGCAGCGTTGTCGGACTAGCGGATTACGAGCAGTACTTC. Translated: CSVVGLADYEQYF.

This clone was seen more than once but under ten times. The CDR3 DNA reads TGTGCCAGCAGCTTAACGCGCCCCGATTCAAGCTCCTACAATGAGCAGTTCTTC. It specifies CASSLTRPDSSSYNEQFF. The rearrangement links TRBV11-2 to TRBJ2-1; D is uncertain. This CDR3 is built from 18 residues. V was pared by 2 bases and J by 0 bases, with 17 bases between. In germline, CDR1 is SGHAT, CDR2 FQNNGV.

The chain joins TRBV9 to TRBJ2-3, with D possibly matching TRBD2 (5 bases). This CDR3 is 16 amino acids long. Trimming cost V 1 base and J 0 bases, with 12 bases left between them. Germline V lookup: CDR1 SGDLS, CDR2 YYNGEE. As DNA, the CDR3 is TGTGCCAGCAGCGTACAAATAACGGGAAGCACAGATACGCAGTATTTT. Its translation is CASSVQITGSTDTQYF.